Sequencing of this T cell receptor beta chain was carried out in a study of cytomegalovirus exposure and HLA in healthy donors (dated by TCRdb to the late 2010s). Regarding the research as a whole: An earlier analysis of some 550 of the donors reported roughly 270 Gb of sequence data and about 100 million unique TCR beta sequences from 150 million to 200 million T cells. An early release that covered about 640 HLA-typed donors contained approximately 300 gigabases of sequencing data and roughly 84 million unique TCR sequences. Of the roughly 410 genotyped donors, approximately 81% were placed in the genetic ancestry cluster associated with self-reported Caucasian donors. The study aimed to test whether signatures of past pathogen exposure could be identified by cataloging public T cell receptors. The study profiled the T cell repertoires of 666 subjects by immunosequencing and related them to cytomegalovirus serostatus. In addition to the first cohort of approximately 670 subjects, a separate validation cohort of 120 different subjects was used. The study combined high-throughput TCR immunosequencing, statistical association of individual TCRs with disease status, and machine learning to predict cytomegalovirus infection status. In a later analysis, previously published TCR beta repertoires from more than 500 donors were re-analyzed and high-resolution HLA genotyping was added so that TCR occurrence patterns could be studied. Rather than drawing on any new phenotypic data, the later analysis identified candidate immune exposures from TCR beta sequences and the way those sequences occurred across donors. In an earlier analysis of several hundred of the donors, high-throughput TCR beta sequencing was used to judge whether each TCR beta V gene segment behaved as functional or pseudogenic. Donor age, sex, ethnicity and CMV serostatus were compiled together with the repertoire data. In a later genetic analysis, genome-wide SNP genotypes for about 65% of the roughly 700 donors were used, and that subset was treated as a discovery cohort. All discovery cohort repertoires had been generated on a single sequencing platform. HLA typing covered class I and class II loci at four-digit resolution. Typing coverage differed by locus: A, B, C, DRB1 and DQB1 were typed in about 620-640 donors, DQA1 in roughly 500, DPA1 in 600 to 610, and DPB1 in just under 490. Roughly five DR-DQ haplotypes were treated as single units for association and clustering because of strong linkage in the cohort. On average, around 230,000 unique TCR beta nucleotide sequences were sequenced per donor among 350 to 400 genotyped donors of the cohort, with roughly 18% of those sequences being non-productive.

Per the germline V gene, MNHNS is the CDR1 and SASEGT is the CDR2. The CDR3, from cysteine to phenylalanine, totals 15 residues. Only the CDR3 portion is preserved as DNA: 45 bases, with reading frame beginning at the first base. Concerning this clone itself: The clone's antigen remains unknown. A junction end diverges from the germline sequence, so it may reflect a read error.

Results the study describes overall, beyond this receptor: Correlated functional status among segregating V segments might reflect linkage disequilibrium, but an unknown experimental factor could not be ruled out. Because counts were too low, around 17 rarely observed V segments, including chromosome 9 orphons, were left out of the earlier analysis of about 500 of the donors. A cluster of highly shared sequence variants was judged likely to be a technical artifact of the sequencing pipeline. Because HLA typing was missing for some donors at each locus, association tests included only the typed subset. The study listed 164 TCR beta chains as associated with cytomegalovirus. In a later analysis, most CMV-associated TCR beta chains were found to appear HLA-restricted, with HLA associations seemingly driven largely by CMV exposure. Broadly in line with IMGT annotations, most TCR beta V segments showed up in productive rearrangements about 87% or about 30% of the time in an earlier analysis of several hundred of the donors. Some IMGT-functional V segments, including TRBV6-2 and TRBV6-3, could not be distinguished by the 87-base-pair reads and were therefore excluded. Most TCR sequences were seen in very few donors, while some public TCRs were found in many individuals. In vitro tests confirmed that a few of the cytomegalovirus-associated TCR beta chains recognize cytomegalovirus antigens. The cohort was sequenced for TCR beta chains only, and without alpha or paired-chain data the features that could be detected were limited. In a later analysis, some 17,000 TCR beta sequences were associated with specific HLA alleles at a false discovery rate of 0.05. It was suggested by the authors that the approach could potentially be generalized to other disease states and immunological phenotypes. CMV serostatus was the only immune exposure information available for the cohort. According to a later analysis, TCR association rates differed among HLA loci, with DRB1 alleles showing the most associated TCRs and HLA-C alleles showing the fewest. Several of the top co-occurrence clusters appeared to be linked to parvovirus B19, influenza, CMV and Epstein-Barr virus, according to a later analysis. The presence/absence analyses assumed that sequencing depth was roughly uniform across donors, and that assumption may not be true. In both the original and validation cohorts, the classifier was reported to diagnose cytomegalovirus status with high specificity and sensitivity. A further reported finding was that TCR beta sequences accurately predicted the HLA-A and HLA-B alleles for most subjects in the first cohort. In a later genetic analysis, a missense DCLRE1C variant was associated with V-gene and J-gene trimming of TCR beta chains, and the association was replicated in an independent cohort. When HLA alleles, especially DR and DQ, strongly co-occurred, attributing TCR associations to individual alleles was difficult. A later genetic analysis reported fewer N-insertions in productive TCRs among donors in an Asian-associated ancestry cluster than the approximately 700-donor mean. In a later analysis, HLA-associated TCR beta chains showed more clonal expansion and lower generation probabilities than non-associated chains that were equally common.

The library came from the immunoSEQ multiplex PCR assay. For the multiplex PCR, a mixture combining 60 forward primers for TCR Vbeta segments and 13 reverse primers for TCR Jbeta segments was used. The CDR3 region of rearranged TCR beta genes was amplified from genomic DNA with a multiplex PCR assay. The Illumina HiSeq System was used to sequence the amplified TCR beta libraries as 87-base-pair reads. Regarding the original processing steps: Across the 500 to 700 repertoires, a later analysis counted tens of millions of unique TCR beta chains, about 10 million of which were shared by at least two donors. Raw reads were error-corrected and collapsed into unique sequences with a nearest-neighbor algorithm that merged closely related sequences to remove PCR and sequencing errors. CDR3 sequences were aligned to IMGT reference sequences to assign V, D and J gene segments. For a sequence to be retained, a match of at least six nucleotides to both a V gene segment and a J gene segment was required. A rearrangement counted as productive if the CDR3 had no stop codons and remained in frame with V and J, and every other rearrangement counted as non-productive. CDR3 was defined according to IMGT convention as the region running from the second conserved V-encoded cysteine to the conserved J-encoded phenylalanine. The earlier analysis of about 640 of the donors excluded any sequence lacking an unambiguous match to a single V gene segment. In an earlier analysis of approximately 610 of the donors, V segments were called functional above 56.7% productive rearrangements and were called segregating when the between-donor standard deviation exceeded 5%. To diagnose cytomegalovirus status from the catalog of TCR beta chain sequences, a statistical classification framework was built. V and J gene assignment, in a later analysis, came from comparing TCR nucleotide sequences with IMGT/GENE-DB human TR gene sequences. In a later analysis, CDR3 sequences and most-parsimonious VDJ recombination scenarios were assigned using the TCRdist pipeline. In a later analysis, every TCR beta chain was defined by the combination of its CDR3 amino acid sequence and its V-gene family, and reads without a unique V-gene family were dropped. As a way to deal with suspected cross-contamination and a sequencing artifact, a later analysis dropped 450 to 700 nucleotide sequences that were highly shared and had low generation probability. A later analysis calculated a clonal expansion index for each public chain from normalized within-repertoire ranks of inferred template counts. In a later analysis, generation probabilities were computed using a VDJ recombination model fitted to out-of-frame rearrangements, and the results were checked against IGoR. Hypergeometric tests were used in a later analysis to score TCR-TCR, TCR-HLA and TCR-CMV co-occurrence, with a repertoire-size bias correction applied to the TCR pairs. In a later analysis, false discovery rates were estimated by permuting HLA or CMV assignments 20 times. A later analysis grouped co-occurring TCRs with DBSCAN, adding TCRdist sequence similarity when clustering within HLA-allele-positive subsets. Repertoires with fewer than 30,000 or more than 120,000 public chains were left out of co-occurrence clustering, as were about 5 repertoires with anomalous nucleotide sharing. The clones in this table, taken by TCRdb from immuneACCESS, are in-frame only. Not every clone is retained; where verified, under half of the shortfall comes from an unresolved V gene, and the cause of the rest is unknown. The V and J calls and clone size come from that table; D and trimming were worked out from the DNA. This sample comprises about 170,000 clones, 65% to 90% of them detected only once. Clones ranked in the top ten supply over 2% of the sample.

The cohort consisted of 600 to 750 healthy bone marrow donors. All cohort members were sampled while nominally healthy, although unrecorded immune exposures were likely present. The donor tested CMV seronegative, placing the donor among the approximately 360 seronegative members of the cohort. A peripheral blood sample was collected from each donor, and TCR beta sequencing was performed on peripheral blood mononuclear cells. Genomic DNA extraction from the blood cell samples was performed with the Qiagen DNeasy Blood Extraction Kit. This receptor chain uses TRBV6-1 and TRBJ1-2, and 8 bases in between align with TRBD1. The sequence came from a male donor in good health and CMV-seronegative. Sequences were obtained from PBMCs. The DNA reads as follows: TGTGCCAGCAGTGAAGCGGCAGGGGGCAGCTATGGCCACACCTTC. This encodes CASSEAAGGSYGHTF.